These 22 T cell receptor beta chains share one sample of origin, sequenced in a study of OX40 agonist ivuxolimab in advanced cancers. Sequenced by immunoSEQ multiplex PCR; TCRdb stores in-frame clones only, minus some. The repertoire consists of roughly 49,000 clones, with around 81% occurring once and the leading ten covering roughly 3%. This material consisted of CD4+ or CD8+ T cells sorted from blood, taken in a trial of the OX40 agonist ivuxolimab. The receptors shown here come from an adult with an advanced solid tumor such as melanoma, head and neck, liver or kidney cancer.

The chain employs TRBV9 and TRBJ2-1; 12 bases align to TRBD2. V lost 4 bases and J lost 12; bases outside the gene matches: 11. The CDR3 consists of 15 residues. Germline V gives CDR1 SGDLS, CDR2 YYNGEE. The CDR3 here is CASSPPQLAGGGQFF. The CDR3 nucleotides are TGTGCCAGCAGCCCACCTCAACTAGCGGGGGGAGGGCAGTTCTTC.

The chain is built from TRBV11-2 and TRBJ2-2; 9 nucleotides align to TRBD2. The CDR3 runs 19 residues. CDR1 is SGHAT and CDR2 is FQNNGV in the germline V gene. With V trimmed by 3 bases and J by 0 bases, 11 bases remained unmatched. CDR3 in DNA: TGTGCCAGCAGCTTGCTGACAGCGGGGGGCTACCCGAACACCGGGGAGCTGTTTTTT. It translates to CASSLLTAGGYPNTGELFF.

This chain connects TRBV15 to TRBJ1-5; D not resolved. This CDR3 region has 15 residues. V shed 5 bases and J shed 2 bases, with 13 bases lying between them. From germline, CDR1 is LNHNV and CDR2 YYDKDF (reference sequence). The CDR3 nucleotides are TGTGCCACCAGCTCTTCGGGATATGGCAATCAGCCCCAGCATTTT. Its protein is CATSSSGYGNQPQHF.

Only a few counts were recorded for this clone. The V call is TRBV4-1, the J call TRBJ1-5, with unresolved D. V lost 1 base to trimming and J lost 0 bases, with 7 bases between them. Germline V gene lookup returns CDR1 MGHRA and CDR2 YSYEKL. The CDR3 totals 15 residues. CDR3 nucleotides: TGCGCCAGCAGCCAAGCGGCATTTAGCAATCAGCCCCAGCATTTT. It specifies CASSQAAFSNQPQHF.

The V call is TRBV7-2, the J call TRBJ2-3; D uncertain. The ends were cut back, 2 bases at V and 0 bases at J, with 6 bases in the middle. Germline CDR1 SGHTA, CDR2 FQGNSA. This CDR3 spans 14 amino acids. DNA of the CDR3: TGTGCCAGCAGCTTAACGCTGAGCACAGATACGCAGTATTTT. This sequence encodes CASSLTLSTDTQYF. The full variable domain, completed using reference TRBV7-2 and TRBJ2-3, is GAGVSQSPSNKVTEKGKDVELRCDPISGHTALYWYRQSLGQGLEFLIYFQGNSAPDKSGLPSDRFSAERTGGSVSTLTIQRTQQEDSAVYLCASSLTLSTDTQYFGPGTRLTVL.

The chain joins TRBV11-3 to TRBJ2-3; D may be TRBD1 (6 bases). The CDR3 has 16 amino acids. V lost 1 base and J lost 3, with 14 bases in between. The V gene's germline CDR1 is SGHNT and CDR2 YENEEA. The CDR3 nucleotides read TGTGCCAGCAGCTTAGGAGTTAGGGGGTCGACAGATACGCAGTATTTT. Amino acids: CASSLGVRGSTDTQYF.

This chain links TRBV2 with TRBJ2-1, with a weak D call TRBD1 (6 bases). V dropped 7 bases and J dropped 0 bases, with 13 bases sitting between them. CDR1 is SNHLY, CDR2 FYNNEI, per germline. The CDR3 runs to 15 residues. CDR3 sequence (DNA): TGTGCCAGCACCGATCAGGGGTCCTCCTACAATGAGCAGTTCTTC. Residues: CASTDQGSSYNEQFF.

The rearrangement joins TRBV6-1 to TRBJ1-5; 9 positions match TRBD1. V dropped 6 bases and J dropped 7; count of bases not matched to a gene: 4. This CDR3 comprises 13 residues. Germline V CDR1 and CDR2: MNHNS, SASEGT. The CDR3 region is CASSPGQGQPQHF. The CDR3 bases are TGTGCCAGCAGCCCGGGACAGGGCCAGCCCCAGCATTTT.

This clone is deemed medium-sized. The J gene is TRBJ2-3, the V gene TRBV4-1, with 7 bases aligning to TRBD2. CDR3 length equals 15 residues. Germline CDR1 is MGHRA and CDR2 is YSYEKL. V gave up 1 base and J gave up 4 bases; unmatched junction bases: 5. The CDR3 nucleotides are TGCGCCAGCAGCCAAGGTCCAGGGAGGGCAGATACGCAGTATTTT. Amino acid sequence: CASSQGPGRADTQYF.

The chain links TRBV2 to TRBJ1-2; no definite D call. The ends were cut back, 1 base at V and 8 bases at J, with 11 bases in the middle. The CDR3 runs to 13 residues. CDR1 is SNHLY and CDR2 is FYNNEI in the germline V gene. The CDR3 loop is CASSEVAVEGYTF. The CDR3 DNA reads TGTGCCAGCAGTGAAGTGGCAGTGGAAGGCTACACCTTC. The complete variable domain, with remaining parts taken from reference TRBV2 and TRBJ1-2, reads EPEVTQTPSHQVTQMGQEVILRCVPISNHLYFYWYRQILGQKVEFLVSFYNNEISEKSEIFDDQFSVERPDGSNFTLKIRSTKLEDSAMYFCASSEVAVEGYTFGSGTRLTVV.

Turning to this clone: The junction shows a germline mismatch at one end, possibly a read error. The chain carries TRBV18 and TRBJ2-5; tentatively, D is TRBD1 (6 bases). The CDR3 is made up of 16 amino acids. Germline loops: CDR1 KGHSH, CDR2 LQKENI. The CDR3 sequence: CASSPPTGPRQETQYF. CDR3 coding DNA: TGTGCCAGCTCGCCACCCACAGGGCCTAGACAAGAGACCCAGTACTTC. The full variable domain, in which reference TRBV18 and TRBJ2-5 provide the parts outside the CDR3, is NAGVMQNPRHLVRRRGQEARLRCSPMKGHSHVYWYRQLPEEGLKFMVYLQKENIIDESGMPKERFSAEFPKEGPSILRIQQVVRGDSAAYFCASSPPTGPRQETQYFGPGTRLLVL.

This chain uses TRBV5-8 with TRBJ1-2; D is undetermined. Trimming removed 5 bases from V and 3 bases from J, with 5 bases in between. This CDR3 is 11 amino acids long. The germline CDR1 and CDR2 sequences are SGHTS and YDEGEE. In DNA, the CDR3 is TGTGCCAGCAGTTCTTACTATGGCTACACCTTC. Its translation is CASSSYYGYTF. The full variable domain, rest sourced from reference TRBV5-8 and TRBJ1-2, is EAGVTQSPTHLIKTRGQQATLRCSPISGHTSVYWYQQALGLGLQFLLWYDEGEERNRGNFPPRFSGRQFPNYSSELNVNALELEDSALYLCASSSYYGYTFGSGTRLTVV.

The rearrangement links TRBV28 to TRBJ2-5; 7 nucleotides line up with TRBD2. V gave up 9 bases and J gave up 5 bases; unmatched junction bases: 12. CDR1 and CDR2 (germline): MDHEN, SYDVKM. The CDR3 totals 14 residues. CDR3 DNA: TGTGCCAGTACAACGGGGGGACTGCGGGAGACCCAGTACTTC. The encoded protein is CASTTGGLRETQYF.

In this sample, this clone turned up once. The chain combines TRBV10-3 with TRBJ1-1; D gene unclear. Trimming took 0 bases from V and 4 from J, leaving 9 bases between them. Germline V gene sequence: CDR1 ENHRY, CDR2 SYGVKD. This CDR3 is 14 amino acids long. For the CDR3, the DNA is TGTGCCATCAGTGAGTCGGCCCGGGGCACTGAAGCTTTCTTT. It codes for CAISESARGTEAFF.

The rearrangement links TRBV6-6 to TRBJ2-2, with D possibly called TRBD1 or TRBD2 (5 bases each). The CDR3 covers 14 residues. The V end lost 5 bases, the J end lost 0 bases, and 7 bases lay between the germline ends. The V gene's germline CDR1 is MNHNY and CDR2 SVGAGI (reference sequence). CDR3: CASSRGPNTGELFF. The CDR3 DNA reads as TGTGCCAGCAGTCGGGGCCCGAACACCGGGGAGCTGTTTTTT.

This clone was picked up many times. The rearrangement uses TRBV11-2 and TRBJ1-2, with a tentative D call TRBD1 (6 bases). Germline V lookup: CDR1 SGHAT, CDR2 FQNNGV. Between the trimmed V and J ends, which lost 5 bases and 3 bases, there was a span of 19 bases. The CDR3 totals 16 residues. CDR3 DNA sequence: TGTGCCAGCAGCGACGGGACATTTCCAACCGACTATGGCTACACCTTC. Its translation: CASSDGTFPTDYGYTF.

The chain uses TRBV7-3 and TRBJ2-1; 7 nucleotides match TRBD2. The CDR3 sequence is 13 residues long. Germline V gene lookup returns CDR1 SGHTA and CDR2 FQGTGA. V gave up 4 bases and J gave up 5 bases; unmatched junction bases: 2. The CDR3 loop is CASSSSGHNEQFF. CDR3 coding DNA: TGTGCCAGCAGCTCTAGCGGACACAATGAGCAGTTCTTC.

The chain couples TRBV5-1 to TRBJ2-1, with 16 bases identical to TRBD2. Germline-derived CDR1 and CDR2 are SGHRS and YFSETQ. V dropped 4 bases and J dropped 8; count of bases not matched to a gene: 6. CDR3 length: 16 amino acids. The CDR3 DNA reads TGCGCCAGCAGCCTAGGGACTAGCGGGGGGGCGTATGAGCAGTTCTTC. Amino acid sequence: CASSLGTSGGAYEQFF.

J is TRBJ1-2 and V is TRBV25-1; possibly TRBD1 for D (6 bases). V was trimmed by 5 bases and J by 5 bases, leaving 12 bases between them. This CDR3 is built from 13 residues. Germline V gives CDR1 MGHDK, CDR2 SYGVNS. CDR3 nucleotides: TGTGCCAGCAGTTGGGGGGCCGAGTATGGCTACACCTTC. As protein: CASSWGAEYGYTF.

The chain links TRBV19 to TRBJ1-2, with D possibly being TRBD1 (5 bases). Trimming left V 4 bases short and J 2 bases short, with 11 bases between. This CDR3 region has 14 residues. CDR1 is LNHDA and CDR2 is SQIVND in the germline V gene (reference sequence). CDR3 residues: CASSSQGGNYGYTF. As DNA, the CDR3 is TGTGCCAGTAGTAGTCAGGGAGGCAACTATGGCTACACCTTC. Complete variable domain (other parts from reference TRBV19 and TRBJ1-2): DGGITQSPKYLFRKEGQNVTLSCEQNLNHDAMYWYRQDPGQGLRLIYYSQIVNDFQKGDIAEGYSVSREKKESFPLTVTSAQKNPTAFYLCASSSQGGNYGYTFGSGTRLTVV.

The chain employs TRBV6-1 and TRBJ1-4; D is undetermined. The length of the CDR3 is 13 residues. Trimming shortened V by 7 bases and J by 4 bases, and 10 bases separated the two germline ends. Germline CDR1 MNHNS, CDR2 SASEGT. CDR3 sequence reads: CASMPSYNEKLFF. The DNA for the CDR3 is TGTGCCAGCATGCCCAGTTATAATGAAAAACTGTTTTTT.

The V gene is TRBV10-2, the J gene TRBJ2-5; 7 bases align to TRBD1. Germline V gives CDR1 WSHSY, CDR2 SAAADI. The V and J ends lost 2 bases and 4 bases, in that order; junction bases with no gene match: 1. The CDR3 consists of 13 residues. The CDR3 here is CASSERGRETQYF. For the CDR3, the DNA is TGCGCCAGCAGTGAGAGGGGGCGAGAGACCCAGTACTTC.